These 5 T cell receptor beta chains came from one sample sequenced in a study of shared clonotypes between healthy human individuals. Some clones are missing from TCRdb's copy, which holds only in-frame ones; the method was immunoSEQ multiplex PCR. The data hold 1.4 million to 1.5 million clones, with 96% observed a single time. The sequenced sample consisted of naive CD4+ T cells sorted from blood. As for subset: CD45RA+ positively selected. These TCRs come from a man aged 25-45 years in good health.

The chain is built from TRBV10-1 and TRBJ2-5; a weak D match, TRBD1 (6 bases). Germline V lookup: CDR1 WNHNN, CDR2 SYGVQD (reference sequence). Trimming removed 2 bases at V and 5 bases at J, with 15 bases between. The length of the CDR3 is 15 residues. DNA for the CDR3: TGCGCCAGCAGTGAGGGGGGCCAGAACGGCGAGACCCAGTACTTC. Its protein is CASSEGGQNGETQYF.

This clone was observed a single time. The gene calls are TRBV29-1 and TRBJ2-7, with D perhaps TRBD1 (8 bases). The germline V and J ends were trimmed by 5 bases and 4 bases, with 18 bases remaining between them. The CDR3 consists of 14 residues. Germline CDR1 is SQVTM and CDR2 is ANQGSEA. The CDR3 DNA reads as TGCAGCGTTCGACAGGGGAGGGACGGATACGAGCAGTACTTC. Protein sequence: CSVRQGRDGYEQYF.

The chain joins TRBV2 to TRBJ2-2; TRBD2 aligns across 7 bases. Germline V gives CDR1 SNHLY, CDR2 FYNNEI. V trimming: 8 bases; J trimming: 3 bases; junction bases outside the gene matches: 3. The CDR3 contains 13 residues. The CDR3 protein is CASLAEHTGELFF. Here the CDR3 DNA reads TGTGCCAGCCTAGCGGAGCACACCGGGGAGCTGTTTTTT.

The chain links TRBV6-1 to TRBJ1-1; no definite D call. The germline V gene has CDR1 MNHNS and CDR2 SASEGT. CDR3 length: 14 residues. Trimming took 7 bases from V and 5 from J, leaving 17 bases between them. For the CDR3, the DNA is TGTGCCAGCAATGATATGAGTCGGTTGACTGAAGCTTTCTTT. Protein: CASNDMSRLTEAFF.

The rearrangement links TRBV27 to TRBJ2-3; D uncertain. The V end lost 3 bases, the J end lost 0 bases, and 7 bases lay between the germline ends. The CDR3 contains 14 residues. Germline lookup yields CDR1 MNHEY and CDR2 SMNVEV (reference sequence). CDR3 nucleotide sequence: TGTGCCAGCAGTTTTATACCTAGCACAGATACGCAGTATTTT. It specifies CASSFIPSTDTQYF.